A single sample is the source of the 21 T cell receptor beta chains below, sequenced in a study of T cells in Graves' hyperthyroidism and ophthalmopathy (dated by TCRdb to between 2018 and 2021). The receptor library was made with multiplex PCR. TCRdb shows the sequencer as Illumina HiSeq 2000. The TCR beta CDR3 regions were amplified from RNA transcripts. A first-round RT-PCR of the TCR CDR3 used the HTBI primer set with the Qiagen OneStep RT-PCR kit. The public reads were reanalyzed by TCRdb: fastp trimming at Q25, MiXCR alignment, in-frame beta chains only. One record per CDR3 amino acid sequence lists the most common genes and DNA. Here the sample has hundreds of thousands of distinct CDR3 sequences; 45% occur a single time. Approximately 6.8% of the sample is held by the ten biggest clonotypes. The sequencing sample was made of peripheral blood or thyroid tissue (not recorded which). The receptors shown here come from an adult man with Graves' disease, either hyperthyroidism or ophthalmopathy (not recorded which).

The rearrangement uses TRBV29-1 and TRBJ1-2; D gene unclear. In germline, CDR1 is SQVTM, CDR2 ANQGSEA. The CDR3 has 12 residues. The ends were cut back, 4 bases at V and 4 bases at J, with 10 bases in the middle. In DNA, the CDR3 is TGCAGCGTTGTGGGAAGGGTCTATGGCTACACCTTC. This codes for CSVVGRVYGYTF.

The CDR3 protein is CASSLSNTVNEKLFF. The CDR3 region has the DNA TGTGCCAGCAGCTTAAGTAACACGGTTAATGAAAAACTGTTTTTT. This chain joins TRBV7-2 and TRBJ1-4; D call uncertain. Trimming pared 2 bases from V and 4 bases from J, leaving 11 bases between. This CDR3 has 15 amino acids. CDR1 SGHTA and CDR2 FQGNSA come from the germline V gene.

This clonotype was seen repeatedly, ten times or more. The chain has TRBV10-3 and TRBJ2-5, with 10 nucleotides matching TRBD1. The V gene's germline CDR1 is ENHRY and CDR2 SYGVKD. J was trimmed by 2 bases and V by 6 bases; bases with no gene match: 3. CDR3 length: 14 residues. The CDR3 reads CAISVDRGQETQYF. Written as DNA, the CDR3 is TGTGCCATCAGCGTGGACAGGGGGCAAGAGACCCAGTACTTC.

For this clonotype: At one boundary the junction diverges from the germline segment, which might be a read error. This sequence joins TRBV7-9 and TRBJ1-2, with 8 nucleotides matching TRBD1. The CDR3 runs 14 residues. CDR1 SEHNR and CDR2 FQNEAQ come from the germline V gene (reference sequence). CDR3 sequence: CASSQGQGVNGYTF. The CDR3 nucleotides are TGCGCCAGCAGCCAAGGACAGGGTGTAAATGGCTACACCTTC.

This rearrangement joins TRBV12-3 or TRBV12-4 to TRBJ1-6; D is perhaps TRBD1 (5 bases). V gave up 0 bases and J gave up 9 bases, with 15 bases separating them. The CDR3 is made up of 16 amino acids. DNA of the CDR3: TGTGCCAGCAGTTTAGCGCGGGGGGGATTCATTTCACCCCTCCACTTT. It translates to CASSLARGGFISPLHF.

This chain links TRBV4-1 with TRBJ2-7; either TRBD1 or TRBD2 may supply D (5 bases each). Germline CDR1 is MGHRA and CDR2 is YSYEKL. CDR3 length: 16 amino acids. V was cut by 7 bases and J by 2 bases, with 21 bases left in between. The CDR3 region has the DNA TGCGCCAGCACCACGACGTTCGGGGACGCCGCCTACGAGCAGTACTTC. This codes for CASTTTFGDAAYEQYF.

This clonotype was observed a single time. An end of the junction does not agree with germline; a read error may underlie this. The gene calls are TRBV7-8 and TRBJ1-6; 9 bases match TRBD1. CDR3 length: 16 residues. Germline CDR1 SGHVS, CDR2 FQNEAQ. This CDR3 reads CASSCLTGGNNSPLHF. CDR3 coding DNA: TGCGCCAGCAGCTGCCTTACAGGGGGCAATAATTCACCCCTCCACTTT.

The chain is built from TRBV7-9 and TRBJ1-3; D is unclear. The V end was cut by 5 bases, the J end by 4 bases, with 15 bases between. Germline-derived CDR1 and CDR2 are SEHNR and FQNEAQ (reference sequence). CDR3 size: 15 residues. The CDR3 DNA follows: TGTGCCAGCAGCCAGAGCGCCGCCATCGGAAACACCATATATTTT. This sequence encodes CASSQSAAIGNTIYF.

This clonotype was detected many times. The chain employs TRBV7-9 and TRBJ1-1; D gene ambiguous. The germline V and J ends were trimmed by 3 bases and 10 bases, with 12 bases remaining between them. CDR1 SEHNR and CDR2 FQNEAQ come from the germline V gene (reference sequence). The CDR3 sequence is 12 residues long. DNA of the CDR3: TGTGCCAGCAGCTTTGAGCGCTCTGGAGCTTTCTTT. Translated, it gives CASSFERSGAFF.

The chain links TRBV7-1 to TRBJ1-3; 8 bases are shared with TRBD1. TRBV7-1 is sorted into the ORF group, with uncertain function. CDR3 length: 14 amino acids. Losses at the gene ends were 7 bases for V and 1 base for J; bases not matched to a gene: 3. In DNA, the CDR3 is TGTGCCAGCACCCGGACAGGGTCTGGAAACACCATATATTTT. Protein: CASTRTGSGNTIYF.

This clonotype was counted many times. The chain recombines TRBV19 with TRBJ1-1, with D maybe TRBD1 (6 bases). Trimming cost V 4 bases and J 6 bases, with 15 bases left between them. CDR1 and CDR2 from the germline V gene are LNHDA and SQIVND (reference sequence). The CDR3 length is 14 residues. The CDR3 protein is CASSTTGLRAEAFF. CDR3 coding DNA: TGTGCCAGTAGTACAACAGGGTTGAGAGCTGAAGCTTTCTTT.

Only a few counts were recorded for this clonotype. This sequence joins TRBV6-5 and TRBJ1-2, with D possibly TRBD1 on 5 matching bases. V was shortened by 7 bases and J by 7 bases, with 19 bases between the two germline ends. The CDR3 has 14 amino acids. The germline V gene has CDR1 MNHEY and CDR2 SVGAGI. The CDR3 nucleotides are TGTGCCAGCACCAAGACCACAGGATTAGGTGGCTACACCTTC. It encodes CASTKTTGLGGYTF.

In regard to this clonotype: It may be a read error: a sequence one base away is much more abundant. The V and J genes are TRBV13 and TRBJ1-2; 7 bases match TRBD1. This CDR3 spans 15 amino acids. Germline CDR1 is PRHDT and CDR2 is FYEKMQ (reference sequence). Trimming at V came to 0 bases and at J to 4 bases, leaving 5 bases not matched to a gene. Here the CDR3 DNA reads TGTGCCAGCAGCTTAGGGACAGGGTCTATCTATGGCTACACCTTC. It is translated as CASSLGTGSIYGYTF.

The chain links TRBV7-8 to TRBJ1-6; D is possibly TRBD1 (6 bases). Trimming took 5 bases from V and 6 from J, leaving 11 bases between them. The germline V gene encodes CDR1 SGHVS and CDR2 FQNEAQ. The CDR3 is 14 amino acids. CDR3 sequence reads: CASSQGKGNSPLHF. CDR3 coding DNA: TGTGCCAGCAGCCAGGGGAAGGGTAATTCACCCCTCCACTTT. Full variable domain (rest looked up from reference TRBV7-8 and TRBJ1-6): GAGVSQSPRYKVAKRGQDVALRCDPISGHVSLFWYQQALGQGPEFLTYFQNEAQLDKSGLPSDRFFAERPEGSVSTLKIQRTQQEDSAVYLCASSQGKGNSPLHFGNGTRLTVT.

The rearrangement joins TRBV6-5 to TRBJ2-7; D is possibly TRBD2 (6 bases). CDR1 and CDR2 (germline): MNHEY, SVGAGI. Between the trimmed V and J ends, which lost 8 bases and 2 bases, there was a span of 16 bases. This CDR3 spans 14 amino acids. CDR3: CASGEVGRPYEQYF. DNA of the CDR3: TGTGCCAGCGGCGAAGTGGGGAGGCCCTACGAGCAGTACTTC.

The sample holds a few counts of this clonotype. The V call is TRBV29-1, the J call TRBJ1-5; 8 bases match TRBD1. Trimming at V came to 3 bases and at J to 15 bases, leaving 10 bases not matched to a gene. This CDR3 comprises 12 residues. Germline V CDR1 and CDR2: SQVTM, ANQGSEA. CDR3 coding DNA: TGCAGCGTTGAGACCTACCGACAGGGGAGGCATTTT. Protein: CSVETYRQGRHF.

The chain employs TRBV29-1 and TRBJ1-1, with TRBD1 matching 9 bases. The CDR3 loop spans 15 amino acids. The J segment lost 5 bases and the V segment lost 8 bases, leaving 15 bases of the junction unmatched. Germline V gene sequence: CDR1 SQVTM, CDR2 ANQGSEA. The CDR3 sequence: CSTLNYRGPSTEAFF. The CDR3 coding sequence is TGCAGCACTCTTAATTACAGGGGGCCGAGTACTGAAGCTTTCTTT.

The chain uses TRBV9 and TRBJ1-4, with TRBD1 identical over 9 bases. The CDR3 is 17 amino acids. CDR1 and CDR2 (germline): SGDLS, YYNGEE. The trim removed 2 bases at V and 10 bases at J, leaving 15 bases unmatched. Written as DNA, the CDR3 is TGTGCCAGCAGCGTGGGGACAGGGTCCCCGACGACGGGAAAACTGTTTTTT. Its protein product is CASSVGTGSPTTGKLFF.

This clonotype has a count of ten or more. The chain couples TRBV7-9 to TRBJ2-5; the D is unclear. V lost 4 bases, J lost 7 bases, and 7 bases lay in between. The CDR3 is 11 residues long. Looked up from germline, CDR1 is SEHNR and CDR2 is FQNEAQ (reference sequence). CDR3 coding DNA: TGTGCCAGCAGCTCCGGCACGACCCAGTACTTC. Protein: CASSSGTTQYF.

This clonotype was seen many times. The chain employs TRBV2 and TRBJ1-1, with TRBD1 matching over 11 bases. The CDR3 spans 12 residues. Germline-derived CDR1 and CDR2 are SNHLY and FYNNEI. J gave up 7 bases and V 6 bases, and 1 base lay outside the gene matches. The CDR3 nucleotides are TGTGCCAGCAGGGACAGGGGGCATGAAGCTTTCTTT. Its protein product is CASRDRGHEAFF.

This chain uses TRBV6-5 with TRBJ2-7; D gene uncertain. Germline CDR1 reads MNHEY; CDR2 reads SVGAGI. Trimming cost V 0 bases and J 0 bases, with 6 bases left between them. The CDR3 extends over 14 amino acids. CDR3 nucleotides: TGTGCCAGCAGTTACTCCGAGAGCTCCTACGAGCAGTACTTC. Translating it yields CASSYSESSYEQYF.